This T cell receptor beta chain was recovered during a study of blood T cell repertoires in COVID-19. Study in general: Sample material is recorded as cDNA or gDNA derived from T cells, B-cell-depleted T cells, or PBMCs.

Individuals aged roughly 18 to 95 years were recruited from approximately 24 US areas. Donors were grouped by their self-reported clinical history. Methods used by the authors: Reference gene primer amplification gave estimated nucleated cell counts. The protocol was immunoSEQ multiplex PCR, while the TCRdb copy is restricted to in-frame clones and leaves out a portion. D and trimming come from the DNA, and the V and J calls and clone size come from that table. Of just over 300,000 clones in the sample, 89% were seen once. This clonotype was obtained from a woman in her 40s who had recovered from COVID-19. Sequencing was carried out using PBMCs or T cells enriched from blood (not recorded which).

The CDR3 loop reads CASSAPYRDRYSNQPQHF. DNA for the CDR3: TGTGCCAGTAGTGCCCCTTACCGGGACAGGTATAGCAATCAGCCCCAGCATTTT. This chain joins TRBV19 and TRBJ1-5; 8 positions match TRBD1. This CDR3 has 18 amino acids. In germline, CDR1 is LNHDA, CDR2 SQIVND (reference sequence). Trimming at V came to 5 bases and at J to 0 bases, leaving 12 bases not matched to a gene.